This is a list of T cell receptor beta chains from one sample in a study of blood T cell repertoires in COVID-19. Generated by immunoSEQ multiplex PCR, the TCRdb table keeps only in-frame clones and is missing some. This table holds around 200,000 clones, roughly 77% found once. The source material was PBMCs or T cells enriched from blood (not recorded which). Every receptor here comes from a man aged 35 to 55 who had recovered from COVID-19. CDR3s include the opening cysteine and the closing phenylalanine or tryptophan. Each record gives: clone size, J gene, V gene, D gene, CDR3 protein, CDR3 DNA. The D gene is left open where the match is weak. Only some rows state a clone size, as once, few, many or a class for expanded clones.

size: NA
J: TRBJ1-1
V: TRBV11-2
D: TRBD1
CDR3: CASSQQTGDTEAFF
DNA: TGTGCCAGCAGCCAACAGACAGGGGACACTGAAGCTTTCTTT

size: NA
J: TRBJ1-1
V: TRBV7-6
D: NA
CDR3: CASSLARGGGTEAFF
DNA: TGTGCCAGCAGCTTAGCAAGGGGCGGGGGCACTGAAGCTTTCTTT

size: NA
J: TRBJ2-2
V: TRBV7-6
D: TRBD1
CDR3: CASSLGAGGNTGELFF
DNA: TGTGCCAGCAGCTTAGGGGCAGGGGGGAACACCGGGGAGCTGTTTTTT

size: NA
J: TRBJ1-2
V: TRBV5-1
D: NA
CDR3: CASSLAGDYGYTF
DNA: TGCGCCAGCAGCTTGGCGGGGGACTATGGCTACACCTTC

size: once
J: TRBJ2-7
V: TRBV29-1
D: NA
CDR3: CSVPGASEQYF
DNA: TGCAGCGTTCCAGGGGCATCTGAGCAGTACTTC

size: NA
J: TRBJ2-2
V: TRBV2
D: NA
CDR3: CASRDSNTGELFF
DNA: TGTGCCAGCAGGGACAGTAACACCGGGGAGCTGTTTTTT

size: NA
J: TRBJ1-2
V: TRBV30
D: NA
CDR3: CAWSVLGSYGYTF
DNA: TGTGCCTGGAGTGTACTAGGGTCTTACGGCTACACCTTC

size: NA
J: TRBJ1-5
V: TRBV11-1
D: NA
CDR3: CASSPGRDVGNQPQHF
DNA: TGTGCCAGCAGCCCTGGGAGGGACGTCGGCAATCAGCCCCAGCATTTT

size: NA
J: TRBJ1-4
V: TRBV15
D: NA
CDR3: CATSTTEPNEKLFF
DNA: TGTGCCACCAGCACTACAGAACCTAATGAAAAACTGTTTTTT

size: NA
J: TRBJ1-1
V: TRBV29-1
D: TRBD1
CDR3: CSARTGSSTEAFF
DNA: TGCAGCGCCCGGACAGGGTCTAGCACTGAAGCTTTCTTT

size: NA
J: TRBJ2-5
V: TRBV5-1
D: NA
CDR3: CASGSFSNGGDETQYF
DNA: TGCGCCAGCGGCTCGTTCAGTAATGGGGGCGACGAGACCCAGTACTTC

size: once
J: TRBJ2-1
V: TRBV19
D: NA
CDR3: CASSIAGQFPYNEQFF
DNA: TGTGCCAGTAGTATTGCAGGGCAATTCCCCTACAATGAGCAGTTCTTC

size: NA
J: TRBJ2-7
V: TRBV15
D: TRBD1
CDR3: CATSRRGTGSYEQYF
DNA: TGTGCCACCAGCAGAAGGGGGACAGGTAGCTACGAGCAGTACTTC

size: NA
J: TRBJ2-2
V: TRBV5-4
D: TRBD2
CDR3: CASSAGLAGGHAVGELFF
DNA: TGTGCCAGCAGCGCGGGACTAGCGGGGGGGCACGCGGTCGGGGAGCTGTTTTTT

size: NA
J: TRBJ1-6
V: TRBV5-5
D: NA
CDR3: CASSLDGGISPLHF
DNA: TGTGCCAGCAGCTTGGATGGGGGGATCTCACCCCTCCACTTT

size: NA
J: TRBJ1-2
V: TRBV5-1
D: TRBD1
CDR3: CASSSQGARGYTF
DNA: TGCGCCAGCAGCTCTCAGGGGGCGAGGGGCTACACCTTC

size: NA
J: TRBJ2-1
V: TRBV18
D: TRBD1
CDR3: CASSRTGGSYNEQFF
DNA: TGTGCCAGCTCACGGACAGGGGGCTCCTACAATGAGCAGTTCTTC

size: NA
J: TRBJ1-1
V: TRBV19
D: TRBD1
CDR3: CASSHSRGVNTEAFF
DNA: TGTGCCAGTAGCCATTCCAGGGGGGTGAACACTGAAGCTTTCTTT

size: few
J: TRBJ1-6
V: TRBV5-1
D: NA
CDR3: CASSSREAYNSPLHF
DNA: TGCGCCAGCAGCTCAAGGGAGGCCTATAATTCACCCCTCCACTTT

size: NA
J: TRBJ2-1
V: TRBV9
D: NA
CDR3: CASSVELLSYNEQFF
DNA: TGTGCCAGCAGCGTTGAGCTCTTATCCTACAATGAGCAGTTCTTC

size: NA
J: TRBJ2-1
V: TRBV9
D: NA
CDR3: CASSVVGGLRNEQFF
DNA: TGTGCCAGCAGCGTAGTGGGGGGTCTGAGGAATGAGCAGTTCTTC

size: once
J: TRBJ1-1
V: TRBV6-5
D: TRBD1
CDR3: CASSIKQGTPEAFF
DNA: TGTGCCAGCAGCATTAAACAGGGGACCCCTGAAGCTTTCTTT

size: NA
J: TRBJ1-2
V: TRBV5-5
D: TRBD1
CDR3: CASSPQGTAYYGYTF
DNA: TGTGCCAGCAGCCCTCAAGGGACAGCTTATTATGGCTACACCTTC

size: NA
J: TRBJ1-2
V: TRBV6-5
D: TRBD1
CDR3: CASSRGDRGDYTF
DNA: TGTGCCAGCAGTAGAGGGGACAGGGGAGACTACACCTTC

size: NA
J: TRBJ1-3
V: TRBV23-1
D: NA
CDR3: CASSHTPGVRNTIYF
DNA: TGCGCCAGCAGTCACACGCCAGGGGTTCGAAACACCATATATTTT

size: NA
J: TRBJ2-5
V: TRBV12-5
D: TRBD2
CDR3: CASGLLTSDQETQYF
DNA: TGTGCTAGTGGTTTGCTAACTAGCGATCAAGAGACCCAGTACTTC

size: NA
J: TRBJ1-3
V: TRBV3-1/TRBV3-2
D: TRBD1
CDR3: CASRRGLSGNTIYF
DNA: TGTGCCAGCAGGAGGGGGCTTAGTGGAAACACCATATATTTT

size: NA
J: TRBJ1-5
V: TRBV19
D: NA
CDR3: CASARGVQGQPQHF
DNA: TGTGCCAGTGCCCGGGGGGTTCAAGGGCAGCCCCAGCATTTT

size: NA
J: TRBJ2-1
V: TRBV6-5
D: TRBD1
CDR3: CASTKTGTPYNEQFF
DNA: TGTGCCAGCACTAAGACAGGGACACCCTACAATGAGCAGTTCTTC

size: NA
J: TRBJ2-1
V: TRBV5-1
D: NA
CDR3: CASSLPGQRRVEMRQYEQFF
DNA: TGCGCCAGCAGCTTGCCAGGACAGAGACGGGTAGAAATGAGACAATATGAGCAGTTCTTC

size: NA
J: TRBJ2-1
V: TRBV5-1
D: TRBD1
CDR3: CASSPGQGYNEQFF
DNA: TGCGCCAGCAGCCCGGGACAGGGTTACAATGAGCAGTTCTTC

size: NA
J: TRBJ1-3
V: TRBV30
D: TRBD1
CDR3: CATRRDRGPGNTIYF
DNA: TGTGCCACCCGCCGGGACAGGGGACCTGGAAACACCATATATTTT

size: few
J: TRBJ1-2
V: TRBV2
D: NA
CDR3: CASTFGGGSYGYTF
DNA: TGTGCCAGCACCTTTGGGGGGGGCAGCTATGGCTACACCTTC

size: NA
J: TRBJ2-2
V: TRBV9
D: NA
CDR3: CASSVRGSETGELFF
DNA: TGTGCCAGCAGCGTTAGAGGGAGTGAGACCGGGGAGCTGTTTTTT

size: NA
J: TRBJ2-3
V: TRBV10-1
D: NA
CDR3: CASSESPAGRTQYF
DNA: TGCGCCAGCAGTGAGTCTCCCGCCGGGAGAACGCAGTATTTT

size: NA
J: TRBJ2-1
V: TRBV30
D: NA
CDR3: CAWSNRVYEQFF
DNA: TGTGCCTGGAGTAACAGGGTTTATGAGCAGTTCTTC